A single sample gave rise to the 12 T cell receptor beta chains below, sequenced in a study of blood T cell repertoires in COVID-19. Some clones are missing from TCRdb's copy, which holds only in-frame ones; the method was immunoSEQ multiplex PCR. This sample has some 220,000 clones, with about 80% found just once. Source material: peripheral blood. Source of these receptors: a woman in her sixties or seventies with acute or convalescent COVID-19.

The chain employs TRBV30 and TRBJ2-7; D not resolved. The CDR3 has 13 residues. The V gene lost 3 bases and the J gene lost 5 bases, with 14 bases spanning the gap. In germline, CDR1 is GTSNPN, CDR2 SVGIG (reference sequence). The CDR3 loop is CAWRSPTSNEQYF. For the CDR3, the DNA is TGTGCCTGGAGGTCCCCGACTTCAAACGAGCAGTACTTC.

V and J are TRBV11-3 and TRBJ2-1, with TRBD2 matching over 8 bases. V lost 5 bases to trimming and J lost 5 bases; unmatched junction nucleotides: 11. Germline lookup yields CDR1 SGHNT and CDR2 YENEEA. This CDR3 has 16 residues. The CDR3 nucleotides read TGTGCCAGCAGCCGGGGCGCGGGACTAGACAACAATGAGCAGTTCTTC. It codes for CASSRGAGLDNNEQFF.

This chain links TRBV27 with TRBJ1-5; TRBD1 might be the D (6 bases). This CDR3 spans 13 amino acids. V was trimmed by 3 bases and J by 10 bases, leaving 13 bases between them. Germline loops: CDR1 MNHEY, CDR2 SMNVEV (reference sequence). The CDR3 bases are TGTGCCAGCAGTTTGGGGCCGACAGGTCCCCAGCATTTT. Protein: CASSLGPTGPQHF.

The chain uses TRBV7-2 and TRBJ2-5; 11 bases align to TRBD1. Germline V gene data show CDR1 as SGHTA and CDR2 as FQGNSA. The CDR3 length is 18 residues. V was clipped by 6 bases and J by 0 bases; unmatched bases: 12. CDR3 in DNA: TGTGCCAGCAGGCACCGGGACAGGGGGTATATGGACCAAGAGACCCAGTACTTC. It yields the protein CASRHRDRGYMDQETQYF.

The rearrangement uses TRBV5-1 and TRBJ2-1; 10 positions match TRBD2. After removal of 0 bases from V and 5 bases from J, the junction contained 11 bases not matched to a gene. The CDR3 is made up of 18 amino acids. The germline CDR1 and CDR2 sequences are SGHRS and YFSETQ. The CDR3 DNA follows: TGCGCCAGCAGCTTGGTAGGCCAGCGGGGGGGCCAGGACAATGAGCAGTTCTTC. Amino acids: CASSLVGQRGGQDNEQFF.

This CDR3 reads CASSSADNSGAETQYF. The CDR3 nucleotides are TGTGCCAGCAGCTCCGCCGACAATAGCGGGGCGGAGACCCAGTACTTC. The rearrangement links TRBV5-4 to TRBJ2-5; TRBD2 matches at 8 bases. The length of the CDR3 is 16 residues. V lost 3 bases, J lost 5 bases, and 12 bases stayed unmatched. Germline V gene data show CDR1 as SGHNT and CDR2 as YYREEE (reference sequence).

The chain carries TRBV9 and TRBJ1-4, with D unresolved. The CDR3 contains 14 residues. The V end was cut by 0 bases, the J end by 8 bases, with 11 bases between. Germline V gives CDR1 SGDLS, CDR2 YYNGEE. This CDR3 is CASSVGGWPEKLFF. In DNA, the CDR3 is TGTGCCAGCAGCGTAGGCGGCTGGCCGGAAAAACTGTTTTTT.

The chain uses TRBV6-6 and TRBJ2-7, with 9 bases lining up with TRBD1. The germline gives CDR1 MNHNY, CDR2 SVGAGI (reference sequence). The CDR3 runs to 17 residues. The V and J ends lost 5 bases and 3 bases, in that order; junction bases with no gene match: 14. CDR3 in DNA: TGTGCCAGCAGTCCTTCGACCGGGACAGGGTTACTCTACGAGCAGTACTTC. Protein product: CASSPSTGTGLLYEQYF.

There are a few counts of this clone. The CDR3 region is CASGDRGNEQFF. Written as DNA, the CDR3 is TGTGCCAGTGGGGACAGGGGCAATGAGCAGTTCTTC. V and J are TRBV19 and TRBJ2-1; 10 bases are shared with TRBD1. CDR1 is LNHDA, CDR2 SQIVND, per germline (reference sequence). The CDR3 contains 12 residues. The V segment lost 8 bases and the J segment 6 bases; nucleotides outside the gene matches: 1.

V usage is TRBV29-1 and J usage is TRBJ1-2; D is undetermined. Germline V CDR1 and CDR2: SQVTM, ANQGSEA. The CDR3 covers 14 residues. V dropped 6 bases and J dropped 3 bases, with 17 bases sitting between them. CDR3 coding DNA: TGCAGCGTCCCCCGGGTCGCCCCAGACTATGGCTACACCTTC. Its protein is CSVPRVAPDYGYTF.

Remarks on this clone: This sample also contains other DNA sequences that code for the same CDR3. The V gene is TRBV20-1, the J gene TRBJ1-2; D gene ambiguous. The CDR3 is made up of 11 amino acids. V lost 6 bases, J lost 4 bases, and 9 bases lay in between. Germline assignment: CDR1 DFQATT and CDR2 SNEGSKA (reference sequence). CDR3 loop: CSARVSYGYTF. In DNA, the CDR3 is TGCAGTGCCCGAGTAAGCTATGGCTACACCTTC.

J is TRBJ2-4 and V is TRBV7-2; TRBD1 aligns across 7 bases. CDR3 size: 16 residues. Germline loops: CDR1 SGHTA, CDR2 FQGNSA. The V gene end was trimmed by 0 bases and the J gene end by 3 bases; junction bases not matched to a gene: 5. CDR3 in DNA: TGTGCCAGCAGCTTAGCAGGGGGCGTTGGCAAAAACATTCAGTACTTC. Protein sequence: CASSLAGGVGKNIQYF.